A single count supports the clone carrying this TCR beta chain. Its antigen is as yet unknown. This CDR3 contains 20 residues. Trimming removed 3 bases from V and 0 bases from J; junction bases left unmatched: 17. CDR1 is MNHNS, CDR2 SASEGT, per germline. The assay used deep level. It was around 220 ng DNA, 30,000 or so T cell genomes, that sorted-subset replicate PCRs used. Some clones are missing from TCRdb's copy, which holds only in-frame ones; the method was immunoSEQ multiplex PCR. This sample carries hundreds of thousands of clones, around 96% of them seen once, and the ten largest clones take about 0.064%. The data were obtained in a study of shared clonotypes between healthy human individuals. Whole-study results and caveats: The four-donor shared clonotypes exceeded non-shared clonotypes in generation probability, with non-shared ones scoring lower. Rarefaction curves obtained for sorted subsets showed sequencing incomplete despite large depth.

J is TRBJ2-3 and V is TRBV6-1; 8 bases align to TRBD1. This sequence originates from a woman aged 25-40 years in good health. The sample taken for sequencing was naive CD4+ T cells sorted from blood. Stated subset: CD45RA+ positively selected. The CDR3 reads CASSDRTVNWTGLSTDTQYF. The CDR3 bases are TGTGCCAGCAGTGATAGAACGGTGAATTGGACAGGGCTTAGCACAGATACGCAGTATTTT.